The present entry profiles one T cell receptor beta chain with its context. The data are from a study of blood T cell repertoires in COVID-19. Authors' analysis steps: Using reference gene primer amplification, nucleated cell counts were estimated. Sequencing used immunoSEQ multiplex PCR; TCRdb keeps in-frame clones, though not all of them. V, J and clone size are those of that table, while D and trimming were read from the DNA. The table includes some 160,000 clones, about 87% detected once. The CDR3 covers 11 residues. Germline V gives CDR1 GTSNPN, CDR2 SVGIG (reference sequence). With V trimmed by 4 bases and J by 5 bases, 1 base remained unmatched. Seattle researchers signed up patients amid active infection and tracked them longitudinally.

The V and J genes are TRBV30 and TRBJ2-7; 8 positions agree with TRBD1. This TCR was sampled from a woman in her seventies with COVID-19, enrolled during active disease. Specimen: peripheral blood. CDR3 region: CAWNRGDEQYF. In DNA form, the CDR3 reads TGTGCCTGGAACAGGGGGGACGAGCAGTACTTC.